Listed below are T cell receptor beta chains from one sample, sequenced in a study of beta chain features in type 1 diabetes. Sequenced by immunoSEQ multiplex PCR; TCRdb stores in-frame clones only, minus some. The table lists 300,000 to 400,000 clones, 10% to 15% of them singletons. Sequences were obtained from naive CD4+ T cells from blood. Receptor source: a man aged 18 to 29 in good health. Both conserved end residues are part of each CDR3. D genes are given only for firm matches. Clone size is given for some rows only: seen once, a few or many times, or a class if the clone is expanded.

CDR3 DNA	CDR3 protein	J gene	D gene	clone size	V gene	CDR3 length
TGTGCCTGCAGTCCGGGACAGGGGTACGAGCAGTACTTC	CACSPGQGYEQYF	TRBJ2-7	TRBD1	few	TRBV28	13
TGTGCCATCACTCCTAGCGGGGTCCAAGATACGCAGTATTTT	CAITPSGVQDTQYF	TRBJ2-3	TRBD2	few	TRBV10-3	14
TGCGCCAGCAGCTTGGCCGGCGGGGGACACCAAGAGACCCAGTACTTC	CASSLAGGGHQETQYF	TRBJ2-5	TRBD2	NA	TRBV5-1	16
TGTGCCACCAGCGCAGTTTTAGGGGTGGGGTACGAGCAGTACTTC	CATSAVLGVGYEQYF	TRBJ2-7	NA	few	TRBV15	15
TGCGCCAGCAGCCGGTTCGGGGCAGCGGGAGGTGATACGCAGTATTTT	CASSRFGAAGGDTQYF	TRBJ2-3	TRBD2	few	TRBV4-3	16
TGTGCCAGCAGTTCACCCGGGACAGGGGCGTACTACGAGCAGTACTTC	CASSSPGTGAYYEQYF	TRBJ2-7	TRBD1	few	TRBV28	16
TGTGCCAGCAAGAAGACACGGGGAGCCAAAAACATTCAGTACTTC	CASKKTRGAKNIQYF	TRBJ2-4	NA	NA	TRBV19	15
TGTGCCAGCAGCCGCCGACAGGGCGTGAACACCGGGGAGCTGTTTTTT	CASSRRQGVNTGELFF	TRBJ2-2	TRBD1	few	TRBV7-2	16
TGTGCCAGCACCCAACAGGGAGCTGGGGCCAACGTCCTGACTTTC	CASTQQGAGANVLTF	TRBJ2-6	NA	NA	TRBV28	15
TGTGCCAGTTCCAAGCGCTTGTCCTACAATGAGCAGTTCTTC	CASSKRLSYNEQFF	TRBJ2-1	NA	few	TRBV19	14
TGTGCCTGGCACTCAGGGGGAATCTACGAGCAGTACTTC	CAWHSGGIYEQYF	TRBJ2-7	TRBD1	NA	TRBV30	13
TGTGCCAGCAGCCCCGGGACAGGGTGGATTGGTATCTTGGAGGGCTACACCTTC	CASSPGTGWIGILEGYTF	TRBJ1-2	TRBD1	NA	TRBV7-3	18
TGTGCCAGCAGCTTATTCGGGACAGGGGGATACGAGCAGTACTTC	CASSLFGTGGYEQYF	TRBJ2-7	TRBD1	NA	TRBV7-9	15
TGCGCCAGCAGCTTGGAGGCAGGGGGAAGGAAAGATGATACGCAGTATTTT	CASSLEAGGRKDDTQYF	TRBJ2-3	TRBD1	NA	TRBV5-1	17
TGTGCCAGCAGCCTGGGACTAAATTCCTACGAGCAGTACTTC	CASSLGLNSYEQYF	TRBJ2-7	TRBD2	few	TRBV11-1	14
TGCAGCGTTGAATTTCAGGGCACAGATACGCAGTATTTT	CSVEFQGTDTQYF	TRBJ2-3	NA	few	TRBV29-1	13
TGTGCCAGCAGCTACACCGGACTAGCGGGAGACTACAATGAGCAGTTCTTC	CASSYTGLAGDYNEQFF	TRBJ2-1	TRBD2	NA	TRBV28	17
TGCAGCGTTGAAGATCAACTAGCGGGAGTTCGCGAGCAGTACTTC	CSVEDQLAGVREQYF	TRBJ2-7	TRBD2	NA	TRBV29-1	15
TGTGCCAGCAGCCTGGACAGGGGGAATGGAGATACGCAGTATTTT	CASSLDRGNGDTQYF	TRBJ2-3	TRBD1	NA	TRBV11-2	15
TGTGCCAGCAGCTCGTTTGTCTATCAGCCCCAGCATTTT	CASSSFVYQPQHF	TRBJ1-5	NA	few	TRBV7-8	13
TGTGCCAGCAGCTTGACTGGACAGTCACGGGCGTCTAACGAGCAGTACTTC	CASSLTGQSRASNEQYF	TRBJ2-7	NA	NA	TRBV5-4	17
TGTGCCAGCAGTTACTCGGGGGGTGTAGATACGCAGTATTTT	CASSYSGGVDTQYF	TRBJ2-3	NA	NA	TRBV6-5	14
TGTGCCAGCAGTCCGGACAGGGGGTATCAGCCCCAGCATTTT	CASSPDRGYQPQHF	TRBJ1-5	TRBD1	few	TRBV6-5	14
TGCAGCGTTGGTTGGGACAGATCCTACGAGCAGTACTTC	CSVGWDRSYEQYF	TRBJ2-7	TRBD1	NA	TRBV29-1	13
TGCAGTGCCCCAAGCGAGACCCAGTACTTC	CSAPSETQYF	TRBJ2-5	NA	few	TRBV20-1	10
TGTGCCAGCAGCTTACGGCTAGGCGAGTGGCAGTTCTTC	CASSLRLGEWQFF	TRBJ2-1	NA	NA	TRBV7-2	13
TGTGCCAGCGGGTCCAGGGGGCGCGGGTACAATGAGCAGTTCTTC	CASGSRGRGYNEQFF	TRBJ2-1	TRBD1	NA	TRBV28	15
TGTGCCAGCAGACTGGACAGGGATGGAGCTTTCTTT	CASRLDRDGAFF	TRBJ1-1	TRBD1	few	TRBV2	12
TGTGCCAGCAGCTCACGGACAGGTTTAGGCTACGAGCAGTACTTC	CASSSRTGLGYEQYF	TRBJ2-7	TRBD1	few	TRBV7-9	15
TGTGCCTGGAGTCCTAGTACTCCAGAGCAGTTCTTC	CAWSPSTPEQFF	TRBJ2-1	NA	few	TRBV30	12
TGCGCCAGCTACAGAGACAGACAAGAGACCCAGTACTTC	CASYRDRQETQYF	TRBJ2-5	NA	few	TRBV5-1	13
TGTGCCAGCATCTCCGGGACAGGGGGCTACAATGAGCAGTTCTTC	CASISGTGGYNEQFF	TRBJ2-1	TRBD1	NA	TRBV28	15
TGTGCCAGCAGTCTGGGACAGGGCTTTCTTGAAGCTTTCTTT	CASSLGQGFLEAFF	TRBJ1-1	TRBD1	NA	TRBV7-9	14
TGTGCCAGCAGCCCGGGACAGTTAAATTCACCCCTCCACTTT	CASSPGQLNSPLHF	TRBJ1-6	TRBD1	NA	TRBV7-9	14
TGTGCCAGCAGCGTAGGGGGGACATTGAACACTGAAGCTTTCTTT	CASSVGGTLNTEAFF	TRBJ1-1	NA	NA	TRBV9	15